The 2 T cell receptor beta chains reported below all come from one sample, sequenced in a study of T cell changes during pregnancy in multiple sclerosis. Data came from immunoSEQ multiplex PCR; TCRdb stores just in-frame clones and leaves some out. The profile shows about 110,000 clones, around nine tenths of them singletons. This specimen consisted of peripheral blood, obtained in the third trimester of pregnancy. Receptors were obtained from a female donor with multiple sclerosis, enrolled in a pregnancy study.

The chain employs TRBV6-1 and TRBJ2-1; TRBD2 agrees at 11 bases. The junction had 10 bases not matched to a gene; V was cut back by 1 base and J by 8 bases. This CDR3 comprises 17 residues. Germline lookup yields CDR1 MNHNS and CDR2 SASEGT. CDR3 loop: CASSEVFGLAGGDEQFF. The CDR3 DNA sequence: TGTGCCAGCAGTGAAGTATTCGGGCTAGCGGGGGGAGATGAGCAGTTCTTC.

The J gene is TRBJ2-7, the V gene TRBV19, with D unclear. The CDR3 totals 13 residues. Per germline, CDR1 LNHDA and CDR2 SQIVND (reference sequence). The V end was cut by 5 bases, the J end by 2 bases, with 10 bases between. The CDR3 DNA reads TGTGCCAGTAGTGGTGGGCCTACCTACGAGCAGTACTTC. Amino acids: CASSGGPTYEQYF.